The sample holds many counts of the clone carrying this T cell receptor (beta chain). What it binds is unknown. The data are from a study of breast tumors, draining lymph nodes, adjacent tissues. There are 13 residues in the CDR3. The germline CDR1 and CDR2 sequences are DFQATT and SNEGSKA (reference sequence). With 6 bases removed from V and 8 bases from J, the gap between germline ends came to 16 bases. A single record per CDR3 protein comes from TCRdb applying MiXCR to the multiplex PCR reads. Among around 300,000 distinct CDR3 sequences listed, 30% to 35% were seen once. Breast cancer patients provided tissue from their axillary draining lymph nodes. General study points: Tumor T cell lymph node origin was a supported hypothesis, not proven. Tumors had less TCR diversity than lymph nodes, more than nontumor tissue. Luminal-like breast cancer showed significantly greater tumor-nontumor repertoire similarity than basal-like breast cancer did.

Source material: axillary lymph node tissue. V and J are TRBV20-1 and TRBJ1-4; TRBD1 is a possible D gene (5 bases). The clonotype originates from a female donor with breast cancer. Some clones in this sample may be carry-over from other donors' samples. DNA of the CDR3: TGCAGTGCCGCTATACGGGGGGGGGAAAAACTGTTTTTT. Protein product: CSAAIRGGEKLFF.